Following are 5 T cell receptor beta chains from one sample sequenced in a study of T-cell reconstitution after alpha-beta-depleted transplantation in children. Preparation of the TCRbeta library used unique molecular identifiers. A single record per CDR3 protein comes from TCRdb applying MiXCR to the PCR reads. This sample yields a few hundred thousand distinct CDR3 sequences, of which over 10% are seen a single time; around 2% belongs to the top ten. The material was PBMCs, mostly from graft donor cells, obtained 360 days after TCRalphabeta/CD19-depleted stem cell transplant. Receptors originate from a male patient between 5 and 17 years old who had a stem cell transplant for acute myeloid leukemia, so the T cells may come from the graft donor.

This clonotype was counted a single time. The chain is built from TRBV11-3 and TRBJ2-5, with D perhaps matching TRBD2 (6 bases). The CDR3 has 15 amino acids. Germline loops: CDR1 SGHNT, CDR2 YENEEA. Trimming shortened V by 0 bases and J by 7 bases, and 15 bases separated the two germline ends. The CDR3 DNA is TGTGCCAGCAGCTTAGATCGGGGGACCGCAGGGACCCAGTACTTC. Translation gives CASSLDRGTAGTQYF. The variable domain in full, with the rest retrieved from reference TRBV11-3 and TRBJ2-5, is EAGVVQSPRYKIIEKKQPVAFWCNPISGHNTLYWYLQNLGQGPELLIRYENEEAVDDSQLPKDRFSAERLKGVDSTLKIQPAELGDSAVYLCASSLDRGTAGTQYFGPGTRLLVL.

This clonotype was seen only a few times. The chain has TRBV12-3 or TRBV12-4 and TRBJ1-5, with D possibly being TRBD1 (5 bases). The CDR3 sequence is 15 residues long. The V and J ends lost 6 bases and 10 bases respectively, with 22 bases between them. This CDR3 reads CASRPDSAPGRPQHF. The CDR3 bases are TGTGCCAGCAGGCCAGACAGCGCCCCAGGTCGACCCCAGCATTTT.

This clonotype was recorded a few times. This chain connects TRBV7-2 to TRBJ2-7; 7 bases are a match to TRBD1. CDR1 and CDR2 from the germline V gene are SGHTA and FQGNSA. The CDR3 sequence is 13 residues long. Trimming removed 6 bases from V and 5 bases from J; junction bases left unmatched: 7. The CDR3 loop is CASRQLTGNEQYF. CDR3 nucleotide sequence: TGTGCCAGCAGACAACTGACAGGGAACGAGCAGTACTTC.

The V gene is TRBV28, the J gene TRBJ2-5; D remains ambiguous. The CDR3 is 14 amino acids. Trimming cost V 2 bases and J 1 base, with 8 bases left between them. The V gene's germline CDR1 is MDHEN and CDR2 SYDVKM. The CDR3 DNA reads as TGTGCCAGCAGTTTAAACCATTTCCAAGAGACCCAGTACTTC. Its translation is CASSLNHFQETQYF.

This clonotype turned up a few times. The V gene is TRBV11-1, the J gene TRBJ2-3, with 8 bases that match TRBD2. The V and J ends lost 5 bases and 0 bases, in that order; junction bases with no gene match: 19. The CDR3 runs 20 residues. The germline CDR1 and CDR2 sequences are SGHAT and FQDESV (reference sequence). The CDR3 sequence: CASSDLPRVDSGTSTDTQYF. CDR3 DNA: TGTGCCAGCAGCGATCTCCCCCGGGTTGATAGCGGGACAAGCACAGATACGCAGTATTTT.